This is a list of T cell receptor beta chains from one sample in a study of T-cell reconstitution after alpha-beta-depleted transplantation in children. TCRdb redid the calling of the PCR reads with MiXCR, one entry per CDR3 protein. The table includes over 100,000 distinct CDR3 sequences, about a tenth detected once. The sample in question was PBMCs, obtained before TCRalphabeta/CD19-depleted stem cell transplant. Receptor source: a boy aged 2-9 years with acute lymphoblastic leukemia, due to receive a stem cell transplant. Both conserved end residues are part of each CDR3. The D gene is left open where the match is weak. Where a row states a size, it is once, few, many or the class of an expanded clone; other rows omit it.

TRBJ2-7	TRBD2	TRBV2	-	CASSEGLATSYEQYF	TGTGCCAGCAGTGAGGGACTAGCGACCTCCTACGAGCAGTACTTC
TRBJ2-7	TRBD1	TRBV29-1	many	CSVEGDRGGEQYF	TGCAGCGTTGAAGGAGACAGGGGAGGCGAGCAGTACTTC
TRBJ2-7	-	TRBV30	-	CAWSPPSPYEQYF	TGTGCCTGGAGCCCCCCCTCCCCCTACGAGCAGTACTTC
TRBJ2-3	TRBD2	TRBV5-1	many	CASAQTSGSADTQYF	TGCGCCAGCGCCCAAACTAGCGGGAGCGCCGATACGCAGTATTTT
TRBJ1-6	-	TRBV7-2	few	CASSTQGGGYNSPLHF	TGTGCCAGCAGCACCCAGGGAGGTGGATATAATTCACCCCTCCACTTT
TRBJ2-5	TRBD1	TRBV27	-	CARRQGVQETQYF	TGTGCCAGACGACAGGGGGTTCAAGAGACCCAGTACTTC
TRBJ2-3	-	TRBV25-1	few	CATQQIAVLKDTQYF	TGTGCCACTCAACAAATCGCGGTCCTCAAAGATACGCAGTATTTT
TRBJ2-1	-	TRBV7-9	few	CASSLEESGRFF	TGTGCCAGCAGCTTAGAGGAGTCAGGGAGGTTCTTC
TRBJ1-6	-	TRBV7-9	-	CASSRQGSPLHF	TGTGCCAGCAGCCGCCAGGGTTCACCCCTCCACTTT
TRBJ2-1	-	TRBV20-1	-	CSAREASEYNEQFF	TGCAGTGCTAGAGAGGCTAGCGAATACAATGAGCAGTTCTTC
TRBJ2-1	TRBD2	TRBV10-2	-	CASSRTGTSRTYEQFF	TGCGCCAGCAGCAGGACCGGGACTAGCCGGACCTATGAGCAGTTCTTC
TRBJ1-1	TRBD1	TRBV5-1	few	CASRRDRNTEAFF	TGCGCCAGCAGACGGGACAGGAACACTGAAGCTTTCTTT
TRBJ2-5	-	TRBV27	-	CASSLDGQETQYF	TGTGCCAGCAGTTTGGACGGCCAAGAGACCCAGTACTTC
TRBJ1-1	TRBD1	TRBV7-9	few	CASSLLQGDNTEAFF	TGTGCCAGCAGCTTATTGCAGGGGGACAACACTGAAGCTTTCTTT
TRBJ2-3	-	TRBV20-1	-	CSAIRTDTQYF	TGCAGTGCCATCCGGACGGATACGCAGTATTTT
TRBJ2-1	-	TRBV18	few	CASSPTVIPNEQFF	TGTGCCAGCTCACCGACAGTTATCCCAAATGAGCAGTTCTTC
TRBJ1-5	-	TRBV7-9	-	CASSNRANNQPQHF	TGTGCCAGCAGCAACCGGGCCAACAATCAGCCCCAGCATTTT
TRBJ2-1	-	TRBV4-2	once	CASSQQRSYNNEQFF	TGTGCCAGCAGCCAACAACGGTCCTATAACAATGAGCAGTTCTTC
TRBJ2-7	TRBD2	TRBV12-3/TRBV12-4	many	CASSTREGLSGEQYF	TGTGCCAGCAGTACCCGGGAGGGCCTATCAGGCGAGCAGTACTTC
TRBJ2-7	TRBD2	TRBV19	many	CASSETAGGAYEQYF	TGTGCCAGTAGTGAGACAGCGGGAGGCGCCTACGAGCAGTACTTC
TRBJ2-7	-	TRBV10-3	many	CAISETGGYEQYF	TGTGCCATCAGTGAAACTGGGGGTTACGAGCAGTACTTC
TRBJ1-2	-	TRBV2	-	CASKIQGLNYGYTF	TGTGCCAGCAAGATCCAGGGTCTTAACTATGGCTACACCTTC
TRBJ1-3	TRBD1	TRBV18	many	CASSHRDRPGNTIYF	TGTGCCAGCTCACATCGGGACAGACCTGGAAACACCATATATTTT